The 31 T cell receptor beta chains below all came from one sample that was sequenced in a study of T cells after yellow fever vaccination. Each CDR3 protein is one row after TCRdb ran MiXCR on the 5' RACE reads. Altogether about 350,000 distinct CDR3 sequences are present, around 13% being singletons, with the ten largest covering about 3%. Sequences were derived from CD4+ T cells sorted from PBMCs, sampled 15 days after the yellow fever booster vaccination. Receptor source: a man aged 18 to 29 who received the YFV17D yellow fever vaccine.

This clonotype was seen a handful of times. V and J are TRBV6-2 or TRBV6-3 and TRBJ1-1; D remains ambiguous. Trimming removed 6 bases at V and 1 base at J, with 12 bases between. From germline, CDR1 is MNHEY and CDR2 SVGEGT. This CDR3 spans 14 amino acids. CDR3 loop: CASSQGLGNTEAFF. Written as DNA, the CDR3 is TGTGCCAGCAGCCAAGGGTTGGGGAACACTGAAGCTTTCTTT.

This rearrangement joins TRBV24-1 to TRBJ2-3; D gene uncertain. V lost 4 bases and J lost 2, with 9 bases in between. Germline V gene sequence: CDR1 KGHDR, CDR2 SFDVKD. CDR3 length: 14 amino acids. The CDR3 region has the DNA TGTGCCACCAGTGACTGGCCCACCACAGATACGCAGTATTTT. Amino acids: CATSDWPTTDTQYF.

This clonotype was recorded a few times. The J gene is TRBJ1-5, the V gene TRBV6-4; a possible D gene is TRBD1 (6 bases). This CDR3 is built from 17 residues. V lost 2 bases and J lost 7, with 21 bases in between. Per the germline V gene, CDR1 is MRHNA and CDR2 is SNTAGT. The CDR3 DNA reads as TGTGCCAGCAGTGACGCCTGTGGGGGCGCGGGTTACCAGCCCCAGCATTTT. It encodes CASSDACGGAGYQPQHF.

The chain uses TRBV3-1 and TRBJ1-6; maybe TRBD1 (5 bases). The CDR3 consists of 13 residues. V lost 9 bases and J lost 10, with 16 bases in between. The V gene's germline CDR1 is LGHDT and CDR2 YNNKEL (reference sequence). This chain's CDR3 is CASSLGALSPLHF. The CDR3 nucleotides read TGTGCCAGTAGTCTCGGGGCTCTCTCACCCCTCCACTTT.

This clonotype was recorded a few times. V gene TRBV6-5 combines with J gene TRBJ2-4; D possibly matches TRBD1 or TRBD2 (5 bases each). Deletions cut 0 bases from V and 7 bases from J, with 10 bases between. The CDR3 spans 14 residues. Germline assignment: CDR1 MNHEY and CDR2 SVGAGI. Here the CDR3 DNA reads TGTGCCAGCAGTTACTCCTGGGGGTCGAACATTCAGTACTTC. Translating it yields CASSYSWGSNIQYF.

V is TRBV12-3 or TRBV12-4 and J is TRBJ1-6; D not certain. The CDR3 is 17 amino acids. Trimming took off 2 bases at V and 0 bases at J, with 11 bases between the two ends. The DNA of the CDR3 is TGTGCCAGCAGTTTAAACAGCTTGAGCTCCTATAATTCACCCCTCCACTTT. Encoded protein: CASSLNSLSSYNSPLHF.

The gene calls are TRBV5-6 and TRBJ1-2, with a possible D match to TRBD1 (5 bases). The CDR3 length is 13 residues. Germline CDR1 SGHDT, CDR2 YYEEEE. Trimming took 4 bases from V and 2 from J, leaving 9 bases between them. The CDR3 nucleotides are TGTGCCAGCAGCCCCAGGGTGAACTATGGCTACACCTTC. Residues: CASSPRVNYGYTF.

This clonotype was observed at least ten times. This sequence joins TRBV5-1 and TRBJ1-2; 9 bases match TRBD1. The CDR3 is 13 amino acids. CDR1 and CDR2 from the germline V gene are SGHRS and YFSETQ. J lost 7 bases, V lost 2 bases, and 3 bases had no gene match. CDR3 nucleotide sequence: TGCGCCAGCAGCTTTACAGGGGGCTCTGGCTACACCTTC. Residues: CASSFTGGSGYTF.

This CDR3 is CASSLGQENIQYF. In DNA, the CDR3 is TGTGCCAGCAGCTTGGGTCAGGAAAACATTCAGTACTTC. The chain links TRBV5-6 to TRBJ2-4; D remains unclear. Per the germline V gene, CDR1 is SGHDT and CDR2 is YYEEEE. V lost 0 bases and J lost 5, with 6 bases in between. The CDR3 covers 13 residues. The full variable domain, its missing parts supplied by reference TRBV5-6 and TRBJ2-4, is DAGVTQSPTHLIKTRGQQVTLRCSPKSGHDTVSWYQQALGQGPQFIFQYYEEEERQRGNFPDRFSGHQFPNYSSELNVNALLLGDSALYLCASSLGQENIQYFGAGTRLSVL.

The rearrangement uses TRBV20-1 and TRBJ2-5; maybe TRBD1 (6 bases). V was pared by 3 bases and J by 1 base, with 12 bases between. Germline V gene lookup returns CDR1 DFQATT and CDR2 SNEGSKA (reference sequence). The length of the CDR3 is 14 residues. The CDR3 spells CSARDRGIQETQYF. CDR3 bases: TGCAGTGCTAGGGACAGAGGGATCCAAGAGACCCAGTACTTC.

CDR3 coding DNA: TGTGCCAGCAGCCGTGACGGTGAAGCTTTCTTT. Its protein product is CASSRDGEAFF. The J gene is TRBJ1-1, the V gene TRBV5-4, with D hard to call. The germline V gene encodes CDR1 SGHNT and CDR2 YYREEE (reference sequence). There are 11 residues in the CDR3. V lost 4 bases to trimming and J lost 7 bases, with 8 bases between them.

This clonotype turned up a few times. For the CDR3, the DNA is TGCGCCAGCAGCTTGGGACAGGGGGCGAGAGATACGCAGTATTTT. It encodes CASSLGQGARDTQYF. The chain links TRBV5-1 to TRBJ2-3, with 10 bases identical to TRBD1. The CDR3 consists of 15 residues. V shed 0 bases and J 5 bases; nucleotides not matched to a gene: 3. The germline gives CDR1 SGHRS, CDR2 YFSETQ.

This clonotype was picked up one time. The chain combines TRBV27 with TRBJ1-5; the D is unclear. The CDR3 runs 13 residues. CDR1 and CDR2 (germline): MNHEY, SMNVEV (reference sequence). V was trimmed by 5 bases and J by 5 bases, leaving 10 bases between them. This CDR3 is CASSVQADQPQHF. CDR3 nucleotide sequence: TGTGCCAGCAGTGTTCAGGCTGATCAGCCCCAGCATTTT.

This clonotype was found many times. The chain recombines TRBV7-2 with TRBJ1-6, with 9 bases that match TRBD1. The V gene end was trimmed by 1 base and the J gene end by 9 bases; junction bases not matched to a gene: 1. The CDR3 is 14 residues long. Germline values: CDR1 SGHTA, CDR2 FQGNSA. The CDR3 sequence is CASSLGGQGSPLHF. The DNA for the CDR3 is TGTGCCAGCAGCTTAGGGGGACAGGGTTCACCCCTCCACTTT.

This chain connects TRBV2 to TRBJ2-6, with D perhaps matching TRBD1 or TRBD2 (6 bases each). This CDR3 contains 15 residues. Per the germline V gene, CDR1 is SNHLY and CDR2 is FYNNEI. Trimming stripped 4 bases from V and 10 bases from J, with 17 bases between. CDR3 nucleotide sequence: TGTGCCAGCAGTGCTAATTGGGGGGCGCAGAACGTCCTGACTTTC. Amino acid sequence: CASSANWGAQNVLTF.

At least ten counts were recorded for this clonotype. The chain couples TRBV6-6 to TRBJ2-1; 9 nucleotides align to TRBD1. CDR1 MNHNY and CDR2 SVGAGI come from the germline V gene (reference sequence). The CDR3 has 16 amino acids. V gave up 7 bases and J gave up 4 bases; unmatched junction bases: 11. The CDR3 DNA sequence: TGTGCCAGCATCGAAACCGGGACAGGGAATTACAATGAGCAGTTCTTC. Protein: CASIETGTGNYNEQFF.

This clonotype was counted a few times. The CDR3 loop reads CASSRRGGLETQYF. The CDR3 DNA reads TGTGCCAGCAGCCGACGGGGGGGTTTGGAGACCCAGTACTTC. The chain is built from TRBV3-1 and TRBJ2-5; 8 nucleotides line up with TRBD2. From germline, CDR1 is LGHDT and CDR2 YNNKEL (reference sequence). V gave up 4 bases and J gave up 5 bases; unmatched junction bases: 6. This CDR3 contains 14 residues.

The V gene is TRBV28, the J gene TRBJ1-1; D unclear. Per the germline V gene, CDR1 is MDHEN and CDR2 is SYDVKM. Deletions cut 5 bases from V and 3 bases from J, with 10 bases between. This CDR3 region has 13 residues. CDR3 bases: TGTGCCAGCAGTACCCCACCGTACACTGAAGCTTTCTTT. Translating it yields CASSTPPYTEAFF.

CDR3 nucleotides: TGCGCCAGCAGCGACTGGACTAGCGGGGCGGAGACCCAGTACTTC. This gives the protein CASSDWTSGAETQYF. The V gene is TRBV4-3, the J gene TRBJ2-5; 12 bases fit TRBD2. Per germline, CDR1 LGHNA and CDR2 YSLEER. The CDR3 runs 15 residues. V lost 5 bases and J lost 5; bases outside the gene matches: 6.

This clonotype has only a few counts. The chain links TRBV5-1 to TRBJ1-6, with TRBD1 identical over 8 bases. The V segment lost 0 bases and the J segment 5 bases; nucleotides outside the gene matches: 7. CDR1 is SGHRS and CDR2 is YFSETQ in the germline V gene. The CDR3 totals 17 residues. This CDR3 reads CASSLGPTTGDNSPLHF. The CDR3 DNA sequence: TGCGCCAGCAGCTTGGGACCCACGACAGGGGATAATTCACCCCTCCACTTT.

This sequence joins TRBV20-1 and TRBJ1-4; D is perhaps TRBD1 (6 bases). The germline CDR1 and CDR2 sequences are DFQATT and SNEGSKA (reference sequence). Trimming shortened V by 4 bases and J by 9 bases, and 15 bases separated the two germline ends. CDR3 size: 13 residues. The CDR3 nucleotides are TGCAGTGCTAAGGACCGGACAGATCAAAAACTGTTTTTT. Amino acids: CSAKDRTDQKLFF.

The chain carries TRBV10-3 and TRBJ2-7; the D gene is possibly TRBD1 (5 bases). CDR1 ENHRY and CDR2 SYGVKD come from the germline V gene. This CDR3 comprises 14 residues. V gave up 3 bases and J gave up 6 bases, with 15 bases separating them. The CDR3 coding sequence is TGTGCCATCAGTGATGGTATCAGGGTTGTCGAGCAGTACTTC. Translation: CAISDGIRVVEQYF.

The chain employs TRBV20-1 and TRBJ1-6, with a weak D call TRBD1 (6 bases). The V end was cut by 0 bases, the J end by 10 bases, with 13 bases between. The CDR3 is made up of 14 amino acids. The germline CDR1 and CDR2 sequences are DFQATT and SNEGSKA (reference sequence). CDR3 region: CSARDRGQGSPLHF. CDR3 nucleotides: TGCAGTGCTAGAGACAGGGGCCAGGGCTCACCCCTCCACTTT.

This clonotype came up a few times. The rearrangement uses TRBV7-6 and TRBJ1-3, with 9 bases fitting TRBD1. The CDR3 consists of 17 residues. The trim removed 5 bases at V and 3 bases at J, leaving 11 bases unmatched. Germline CDR1 reads SGHVS; CDR2 reads FNYEAQ. CDR3: CASSPGTGRSGGNTIYF. The CDR3 DNA reads as TGTGCCAGCAGCCCCGGGACAGGGCGTTCGGGTGGAAACACCATATATTTT.

The chain couples TRBV20-1 to TRBJ1-5; D may be TRBD1 (5 bases). Per the germline V gene, CDR1 is DFQATT and CDR2 is SNEGSKA (reference sequence). The V and J ends lost 3 bases and 9 bases respectively, with 15 bases between them. The CDR3 runs 13 residues. CDR3 residues: CSASRPGRGPQHF. As DNA, the CDR3 is TGCAGTGCTAGCCGACCAGGGAGGGGGCCCCAGCATTTT.

The CDR3 region is CASSPVSGGAYEQFF. DNA of the CDR3: TGTGCCAGCAGCCCCGTTAGCGGGGGGGCGTATGAGCAGTTCTTC. V gene TRBV3-1 combines with J gene TRBJ2-1, with TRBD2 identical over 11 bases. The CDR3 has 15 residues. The germline CDR1 and CDR2 sequences are LGHDT and YNNKEL (reference sequence). V was clipped by 4 bases and J by 8 bases; unmatched bases: 7.

This clonotype was seen only a few times. V gene TRBV2 combines with J gene TRBJ1-2, with a weak D call TRBD1 (5 bases). Per the germline V gene, CDR1 is SNHLY and CDR2 is FYNNEI. The CDR3 covers 14 residues. Deletions cut 11 bases from V and 3 bases from J, with 19 bases between. CDR3 sequence: CAGRGSRSYYGYTF. CDR3 in DNA: TGTGCCGGCCGGGGGAGCAGGAGCTACTATGGCTACACCTTC.

In its sample, this clonotype was seen a few times. The CDR3 here is CASSLEGSVNYGYTF. The CDR3 DNA follows: TGTGCCAGCAGCTTAGAGGGGTCAGTTAACTATGGCTACACCTTC. The V call is TRBV7-9, the J call TRBJ1-2; possible D gene TRBD1, 5 bases. Germline V gene sequence: CDR1 SEHNR, CDR2 FQNEAQ (reference sequence). This CDR3 region has 15 residues. V lost 1 base to trimming and J lost 1 base, with 10 bases between them.

This clonotype was found many times. The J gene is TRBJ2-3, the V gene TRBV9; D is uncertain. V lost 0 bases to trimming and J lost 5 bases, with 4 bases between them. This CDR3 comprises 12 residues. In germline, CDR1 is SGDLS, CDR2 YYNGEE. In DNA form, the CDR3 reads TGTGCCAGCAGCGTAGAATTAGATACGCAGTATTTT. Translation gives CASSVELDTQYF.

The chain recombines TRBV3-1 with TRBJ2-3, with TRBD1 matching over 7 bases. The CDR3 contains 14 residues. J gave up 1 base and V 4 bases, and 2 bases lay outside the gene matches. CDR1 is LGHDT, CDR2 YNNKEL, per germline (reference sequence). In nucleotides, the CDR3 is TGTGCCAGCAGCCTGGGACAGCGCACAGATACGCAGTATTTT. Translating gives CASSLGQRTDTQYF.

This chain links TRBV5-5 with TRBJ2-5, with D perhaps matching TRBD1 (5 bases). CDR1 is SGHKS, CDR2 YYEKEE, per germline (reference sequence). V was clipped by 4 bases and J by 6 bases, with 16 bases between them. CDR3 length: 14 amino acids. CDR3: CASSEGDSSKTQYF. The DNA for the CDR3 is TGTGCCAGCAGCGAAGGCGACAGTTCTAAGACCCAGTACTTC.